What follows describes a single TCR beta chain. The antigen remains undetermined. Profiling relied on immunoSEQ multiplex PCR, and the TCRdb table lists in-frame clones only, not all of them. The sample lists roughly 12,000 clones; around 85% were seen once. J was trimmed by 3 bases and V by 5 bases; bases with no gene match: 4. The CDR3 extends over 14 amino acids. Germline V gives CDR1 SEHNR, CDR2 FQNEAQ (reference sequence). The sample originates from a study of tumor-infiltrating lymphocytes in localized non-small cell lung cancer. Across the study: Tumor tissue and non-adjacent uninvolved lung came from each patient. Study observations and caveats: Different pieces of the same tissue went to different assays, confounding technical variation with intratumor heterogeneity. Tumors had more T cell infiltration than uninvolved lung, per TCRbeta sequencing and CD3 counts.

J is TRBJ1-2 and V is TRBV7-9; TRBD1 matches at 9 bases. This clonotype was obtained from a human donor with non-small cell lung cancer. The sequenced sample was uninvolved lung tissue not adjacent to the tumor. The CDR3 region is CASSPRTGDYGYTF. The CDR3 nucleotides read TGTGCCAGCAGCCCCAGGACAGGGGACTATGGCTACACCTTC.